The rows below give T cell receptor beta chains drawn from one sample of a study of blood T cell repertoires in COVID-19. Profiling relied on immunoSEQ multiplex PCR, and the TCRdb table lists in-frame clones only, not all of them. The data show around 160,000 clones, 86% seen once. Source material: peripheral blood. These receptors were collected from a young man with acute or convalescent COVID-19. Both conserved end residues are part of each CDR3. D genes are given only for firm matches. Some rows have no size entry. The others give once, few or many, or a class for an expanded clone.

j_call | v_call | clone_size | d_call | cdr3_aa | cdr3_nt
TRBJ1-3 | TRBV5-1 | NA | TRBD1 | CASSLRTGAGNTIYF | TGCGCCAGCAGCTTGCGGACAGGGGCAGGAAACACCATATATTTT
TRBJ2-5 | TRBV7-6 | NA | TRBD1 | CASSLPGQGAGETQYF | TGTGCCAGCAGCTTACCGGGACAGGGGGCTGGAGAGACCCAGTACTTC
TRBJ2-3 | TRBV12-3/TRBV12-4 | once | NA | CASSRSDTQYF | TGTGCCAGCAGTCGGTCAGATACGCAGTATTTT
TRBJ1-5 | TRBV2 | NA | NA | CASSAGGRQPQHF | TGTGCCAGCAGTGCCGGAGGGCGACAGCCCCAGCATTTT
TRBJ2-3 | TRBV28 | NA | TRBD2 | CASSPFGGGRTDTQYF | TGTGCCAGCAGTCCCTTCGGGGGGGGTCGCACAGATACGCAGTATTTT
TRBJ1-5 | TRBV19 | NA | NA | CASKEGWQPQHF | TGTGCCAGTAAGGAGGGATGGCAGCCCCAGCATTTT
TRBJ1-2 | TRBV2 | NA | NA | CASTRDGGEDGYTF | TGTGCCAGCACCAGGGACGGGGGGGAGGATGGCTACACCTTC
TRBJ2-5 | TRBV28 | NA | NA | CASSYLGLVGETQYF | TGTGCCAGCAGTTATCTGGGGCTCGTTGGGGAGACCCAGTACTTC
TRBJ1-5 | TRBV28 | NA | NA | CASRVRDGQPQHF | TGTGCCAGCAGGGTCAGGGATGGACAGCCCCAGCATTTT
TRBJ2-3 | TRBV6-4 | NA | NA | CASSELAGDTQYF | TGTGCCAGCAGTGAGCTTGCGGGAGATACGCAGTATTTT
TRBJ1-5 | TRBV5-1 | NA | NA | CASPPGWSNQPQHF | TGCGCCAGCCCCCCGGGGTGGAGCAATCAGCCCCAGCATTTT
TRBJ2-1 | TRBV27 | NA | NA | CASSPRQYNEQFF | TGTGCCAGCAGTCCGAGACAATACAATGAGCAGTTCTTC
TRBJ1-1 | TRBV6-5 | few | NA | CASILREGMNTEAFF | TGTGCCAGCATCCTAAGGGAGGGTATGAACACTGAAGCTTTCTTT
TRBJ2-5 | TRBV5-1 | few | NA | CASSLVVAETQYF | TGCGCCAGCAGCTTGGTGGTAGCGGAGACCCAGTACTTC
TRBJ2-5 | TRBV5-6 | NA | NA | CASSTELGGETQYF | TGTGCCAGCAGCACCGAGTTAGGGGGAGAGACCCAGTACTTC
TRBJ2-1 | TRBV2 | NA | TRBD2 | CASSGRGLASNEQFF | TGTGCCAGCAGTGGGCGAGGACTAGCTTCCAATGAGCAGTTCTTC
TRBJ2-5 | TRBV6-5 | NA | NA | CASSYGGEIQETQYF | TGTGCCAGCAGTTATGGAGGGGAGATCCAAGAGACCCAGTACTTC
TRBJ1-5 | TRBV5-3 | once | TRBD1 | CARSNWTGLYQPQHF | TGTGCCAGAAGCAACTGGACAGGGTTGTATCAGCCCCAGCATTTT
TRBJ1-4 | TRBV7-2 | few | TRBD1 | CASSQDRLNEKLFF | TGTGCCAGCAGTCAGGACAGGCTTAATGAAAAACTGTTTTTT
TRBJ2-2 | TRBV5-4 | NA | TRBD2 | CASSPPGLAGGRGTGELFF | TGTGCCAGCAGCCCCCCGGGACTAGCGGGGGGGCGGGGTACCGGGGAGCTGTTTTTT
TRBJ2-6 | TRBV3-1/TRBV3-2 | NA | NA | CASSQDWAAGANVLTF | TGTGCCAGCAGCCAAGATTGGGCTGCTGGGGCCAACGTCCTGACTTTC
TRBJ1-4 | TRBV7-2 | NA | NA | CASSSTALNEKLFF | TGTGCCAGCAGCTCAACTGCCCTAAATGAAAAACTGTTTTTT
TRBJ2-7 | TRBV7-6 | NA | NA | CASSLYVGAGATYEQYF | TGTGCCAGCAGCTTATATGTTGGGGCAGGCGCTACCTACGAGCAGTACTTC
TRBJ2-1 | TRBV29-1 | NA | NA | CSATEGRGDYGEQFF | TGCAGCGCGACGGAGGGGCGGGGTGATTACGGTGAGCAGTTCTTC
TRBJ2-3 | TRBV9 | NA | TRBD1 | CASSVFPPGQGPDTQYF | TGTGCCAGCAGCGTATTCCCCCCCGGACAGGGACCAGATACGCAGTATTTT
TRBJ2-3 | TRBV19 | NA | TRBD1 | CACSDRGTDTQYF | TGTGCCTGTTCGGACAGGGGCACAGATACGCAGTATTTT
TRBJ2-6 | TRBV12-5 | NA | NA | CASGSTGPGANVLTF | TGTGCTAGTGGTTCTACAGGGCCTGGGGCCAACGTCCTGACTTTC
TRBJ2-1 | TRBV7-8 | NA | TRBD2 | CASSLGGIRGDYNEQFF | TGTGCCAGCAGCTTAGGTGGAATACGGGGGGACTACAATGAGCAGTTCTTC
TRBJ1-6 | TRBV7-2 | NA | TRBD1 | CASSLAGQRNSPLHF | TGTGCCAGCAGCTTAGCGGGACAGAGAAATTCACCCCTCCACTTT
TRBJ1-3 | TRBV7-9 | NA | NA | CASSLDRSGNTIYF | TGTGCCAGCAGCTTAGACAGATCTGGAAACACCATATATTTT
TRBJ2-7 | TRBV19 | NA | NA | CASSIDQDSYEQYF | TGTGCCAGTAGTATAGATCAGGACTCCTACGAGCAGTACTTC
TRBJ1-2 | TRBV28 | NA | NA | CASSLYPGYGYTF | TGTGCCAGCAGTTTATATCCAGGGTATGGCTACACCTTC
TRBJ1-1 | TRBV15 | NA | NA | CATSIAPGTRNTEAFF | TGTGCCACCAGCATCGCCCCCGGGACAAGGAACACTGAAGCTTTCTTT
TRBJ1-6 | TRBV20-1 | once | TRBD1 | CSASDTLTGRNSPLHF | TGCAGTGCTAGTGATACCCTGACAGGGAGGAATTCACCCCTCCACTTT
TRBJ2-5 | TRBV7-7 | NA | NA | CASSLGAGLSGQTQYF | NA
TRBJ2-2 | TRBV6-2/TRBV6-3 | NA | NA | CASSYLTGELFF | TGTGCCAGCAGTTACCTCACCGGGGAGCTGTTTTTT
TRBJ2-5 | TRBV9 | NA | TRBD1 | CASSGDRGETQYF | TGTGCCAGCAGCGGGGACAGGGGTGAGACCCAGTACTTC
TRBJ1-1 | TRBV9 | NA | NA | CASSVAPNQNTEAFF | TGTGCCAGCAGCGTAGCCCCTAATCAGAACACTGAAGCTTTCTTT
TRBJ1-2 | TRBV6-6 | once | TRBD1 | CASKFPGQAPYGYTF | TGTGCCAGCAAATTCCCGGGACAGGCCCCCTATGGCTACACCTTC